These 32 T cell receptor beta chains were all obtained from the same sample, sequenced in a study of T-cell memory formation after mild COVID-19 (dated by TCRdb to about 2021). The method behind the library was 5' RACE. Sequenced on an Illumina NovaSeq 6000. The public reads were quality trimmed at Q25 with fastp and then assembled into clones with MiXCR by TCRdb, keeping productive beta chains. CDR3 protein duplicates are merged, each entry listing the most common genes and DNA. In all, the sample holds around 160,000 distinct CDR3 sequences, and roughly 10% of those were seen once. The ten largest clones represent 3% to 4% of the sample. The source material was PBMCs or a T cell subset sorted from them (not recorded which). The receptors were sampled from a man aged 18-30 years who had mild COVID-19 (a few samples of this study predate the infection). The sample titles of this study are shuffled in the database, so cell type and time point are left out; the donor was told from shared clones.

This clonotype was picked up a small number of times. The rearrangement joins TRBV10-3 to TRBJ2-1; the match to TRBD2 covers 7 bases. V was pared by 7 bases and J by 0 bases, with 9 bases of the junction left unmatched. There are 16 residues in the CDR3. Per germline, CDR1 ENHRY and CDR2 SYGVKD. The chain's CDR3 is CAITNRRGSSYNEQFF. The CDR3 bases are TGTGCCATCACCAACCGGCGGGGGAGCTCCTACAATGAGCAGTTCTTC.

This clonotype was counted between two and nine times. The J gene is TRBJ2-7, the V gene TRBV7-9, with TRBD1 as a possible D gene (6 bases). Trimming left V 5 bases short and J 11 bases short, with 16 bases between. Germline V lookup: CDR1 SEHNR, CDR2 FQNEAQ (reference sequence). This CDR3 comprises 12 residues. DNA for the CDR3: TGTGCCAGCAGCCGAGACCAGGGGAGTGAGTACGTC. This encodes CASSRDQGSEYV.

This chain uses TRBV5-1 with TRBJ2-7; TRBD1 might be the D (6 bases). CDR1 SGHRS and CDR2 YFSETQ come from the germline V gene. Trimming pared 4 bases from V and 3 bases from J, leaving 14 bases between. The CDR3 is 14 amino acids. CDR3 amino acids: CASSPTGTHYEQYF. CDR3 coding DNA: TGCGCCAGCAGCCCTACAGGGACCCACTACGAGCAGTACTTC.

This clonotype was observed at least ten times. The chain carries TRBV5-1 and TRBJ2-1; TRBD2 is a possible D gene (6 bases). CDR1 is SGHRS and CDR2 is YFSETQ in the germline V gene. V was trimmed by 0 bases and J by 7 bases, leaving 8 bases between them. This CDR3 spans 13 amino acids. CDR3 nucleotides: TGCGCCAGCAGCTTGGGCGGGGCAAATGAGCAGTTCTTC. This codes for CASSLGGANEQFF.

This clonotype has more than one count but fewer than ten. The V call is TRBV7-8, the J call TRBJ2-1; D is unclear. The CDR3 length is 15 residues. Between the trimmed V and J ends, which lost 3 bases and 4 bases, there was a span of 13 bases. CDR1 and CDR2 from the germline V gene are SGHVS and FQNEAQ. CDR3 amino acids: CASSLRYSRYNEQFF. CDR3 in DNA: TGTGCCAGCAGCTTGAGGTACAGTAGGTACAATGAGCAGTTCTTC.

This clonotype was seen only a few times. The chain joins TRBV10-2 to TRBJ1-6; maybe TRBD1 (6 bases). With 3 bases removed from V and 6 bases from J, the gap between germline ends came to 12 bases. In germline, CDR1 is WSHSY, CDR2 SAAADI. The CDR3 length is 15 residues. As DNA, the CDR3 is TGCGCCAGCAGTGATGTAGGACAGACTAATTCACCCCTCCACTTT. The encoded protein is CASSDVGQTNSPLHF.

The CDR3, as DNA: TGTGCCAGCAGTACCAGGACAGGGCGATCTTCACCCCTCCACTTT. Protein: CASSTRTGRSSPLHF. The rearrangement links TRBV25-1 to TRBJ1-6; 8 bases are a match to TRBD1. Trimming cost V 5 bases and J 9 bases; bases outside gene matches: 9. In germline, CDR1 is MGHDK, CDR2 SYGVNS. The CDR3 length is 15 residues.

This chain connects TRBV12-3 or TRBV12-4 to TRBJ1-1; D gene uncertain. This CDR3 region has 13 residues. The V end lost 7 bases, the J end lost 4 bases, and 13 bases lay between the germline ends. CDR3 sequence: CASKLGHRTEAFF. Here the CDR3 DNA reads TGTGCCAGCAAGTTAGGCCACCGCACTGAAGCTTTCTTT.

This clonotype was seen more than once but under ten times. The rearrangement joins TRBV5-1 to TRBJ2-1; 10 bases line up with TRBD1. Germline V gene data show CDR1 as SGHRS and CDR2 as YFSETQ. CDR3 length: 16 residues. The junction had 7 bases not matched to a gene; V was cut back by 0 bases and J by 7 bases. The CDR3 loop is CASSLAGGQGINEQFF. The CDR3 DNA follows: TGCGCCAGCAGCTTGGCCGGGGGACAGGGGATTAATGAGCAGTTCTTC.

This clonotype showed up just a few times. The V call is TRBV20-1, the J call TRBJ2-1, with D hard to call. Trimming removed 0 bases at V and 6 bases at J, with 12 bases between. This CDR3 contains 14 residues. Germline loops: CDR1 DFQATT, CDR2 SNEGSKA (reference sequence). CDR3 sequence: CSARDARNSNEQFF. DNA for the CDR3: TGCAGTGCTAGAGATGCCAGAAATAGCAATGAGCAGTTCTTC.

The V call is TRBV4-1, the J call TRBJ1-4; D is unclear. The V gene lost 0 bases and the J gene lost 2 bases, with 10 bases spanning the gap. Germline-derived CDR1 and CDR2 are MGHRA and YSYEKL. CDR3 size: 16 residues. This CDR3 reads CASSQDGPATNEKLFF. In DNA form, the CDR3 reads TGCGCCAGCAGCCAAGATGGGCCAGCGACTAATGAAAAACTGTTTTTT.

This clonotype came up a few times. V usage is TRBV19 and J usage is TRBJ2-1, with a possible D match to TRBD1 (6 bases). Looked up from germline, CDR1 is LNHDA and CDR2 is SQIVND (reference sequence). There are 15 residues in the CDR3. Trimming removed 2 bases at V and 9 bases at J, with 17 bases between. The DNA of the CDR3 is TGTGCCAGTAGTATATCATCAGTGGGGGCCCCTGAGCAGTTCTTC. As protein: CASSISSVGAPEQFF.

This clonotype was seen only a few times. This chain uses TRBV4-1 with TRBJ1-5; D call uncertain. This CDR3 region has 14 residues. Trimming took 0 bases from V and 7 from J, leaving 10 bases between them. Germline CDR1 and CDR2: MGHRA and YSYEKL. CDR3 protein: CASSQDRVGQPQHF. The CDR3 region has the DNA TGCGCCAGCAGCCAAGACCGGGTCGGCCAGCCCCAGCATTTT.

This clonotype has a handful of counts. The chain couples TRBV30 to TRBJ1-2; tentatively, D is TRBD1 (6 bases). V lost 1 base to trimming and J lost 7 bases, with 19 bases between them. This CDR3 has 15 amino acids. The germline V gene has CDR1 GTSNPN and CDR2 SVGIG (reference sequence). The CDR3 loop reads CAWSASQGPLSGYTF. The CDR3 DNA reads TGTGCCTGGAGTGCATCCCAGGGGCCGCTATCTGGCTACACCTTC.

This clonotype was seen only a few times. This rearrangement joins TRBV12-3 or TRBV12-4 to TRBJ2-3; TRBD2 agrees at 8 bases. The CDR3 has 14 amino acids. J gave up 2 bases and V 7 bases, and 5 bases lay outside the gene matches. The CDR3 DNA reads TGTGCCAGCAACCGGGGGGGCCCCACAGATACGCAGTATTTT. It is translated as CASNRGGPTDTQYF.

The chain employs TRBV25-1 and TRBJ1-2, with D perhaps TRBD1 (5 bases). V dropped 1 base and J dropped 1 base, with 13 bases sitting between them. Germline-derived CDR1 and CDR2 are MGHDK and SYGVNS. The CDR3 has 16 residues. The CDR3 protein is CASSELWGIDNYGYTF. DNA for the CDR3: TGTGCCAGCAGTGAATTATGGGGGATCGATAACTATGGCTACACCTTC.

The chain couples TRBV12-3 or TRBV12-4 to TRBJ1-3; D is undetermined. V was pared by 3 bases and J by 6 bases, with 6 bases between. CDR3 length: 12 residues. The CDR3 spells CASSLSENTIYF. CDR3 in DNA: TGTGCCAGCAGTTTGTCCGAAAACACCATATATTTT.

In its sample, this clonotype was seen once. V and J are TRBV20-1 and TRBJ2-6; D gene ambiguous. Germline CDR1 and CDR2: DFQATT and SNEGSKA (reference sequence). Deletions cut 1 base from V and 0 bases from J, with 4 bases between. This CDR3 contains 14 residues. The CDR3 spells CSARVGSGANVLTF. CDR3 bases: TGCAGTGCTAGAGTGGGCTCTGGGGCCAACGTCCTGACTTTC.

This clonotype has a handful of counts. The genes are TRBV6-5 and TRBJ2-7; D is unresolved. V was clipped by 7 bases and J by 6 bases, with 10 bases between them. The CDR3 consists of 11 residues. Germline V gene sequence: CDR1 MNHEY, CDR2 SVGAGI. CDR3 residues: CASTLRSEQYF. Written as DNA, the CDR3 is TGTGCCAGCACTCTCAGGAGCGAGCAGTACTTC.

The table lists this clonotype with a few counts. The chain links TRBV28 to TRBJ2-1; 9 bases fit TRBD1. Germline CDR1 and CDR2: MDHEN and SYDVKM. The CDR3 totals 14 residues. V shed 8 bases and J 4 bases; nucleotides not matched to a gene: 6. CDR3: CASARDRAYNEQFF. The CDR3 nucleotides are TGTGCCAGCGCCCGGGACAGGGCATACAATGAGCAGTTCTTC.

The rearrangement uses TRBV7-2 and TRBJ2-7; weak D call: TRBD1 (5 bases). The CDR3 sequence is 14 residues long. Per the germline V gene, CDR1 is SGHTA and CDR2 is FQGNSA. V gave up 5 bases and J gave up 4 bases, with 15 bases separating them. The CDR3 reads CASSRSTGIYEQYF. CDR3 bases: TGTGCCAGCAGCAGGTCCACAGGCATTTACGAGCAGTACTTC.

This chain uses TRBV12-3 or TRBV12-4 with TRBJ2-1; TRBD2 aligns across 11 bases. With 6 bases clipped from V and 4 bases from J, the junction kept 5 bases outside the gene matches. The CDR3 runs 15 residues. The CDR3 bases are TGTGCCAGCAGAACCGGGACTAGCGGATACAATGAGCAGTTCTTC. Protein: CASRTGTSGYNEQFF.

The rearrangement links TRBV29-1 to TRBJ2-1; a possible D gene is TRBD2 (6 bases). The V gene's germline CDR1 is SQVTM and CDR2 ANQGSEA. The CDR3 consists of 12 residues. CDR3 loop: CRGGESYNEQFF. CDR3 DNA sequence: TGCAGGGGGGGAGAGAGCTACAATGAGCAGTTCTTC.

This clonotype was counted many times. The CDR3 spells CASSPRAARGTYEQYV. The DNA for the CDR3 is TGTGCCAGCAGTCCTAGGGCAGCTCGGGGCACCTACGAGCAGTACGTC. The rearrangement uses TRBV28 and TRBJ2-7; D may correspond to TRBD1 or TRBD2 (5 bases each). The CDR3 has 16 residues. Germline assignment: CDR1 MDHEN and CDR2 SYDVKM. The V and J ends lost 5 bases and 2 bases respectively, with 19 bases between them.

V usage is TRBV9 and J usage is TRBJ2-5; 9 bases agree with TRBD1. Germline V gene lookup returns CDR1 SGDLS and CDR2 YYNGEE. The CDR3 has 15 amino acids. V shed 1 base, J shed 2 bases, and the junction held 3 bases outside the gene matches. The CDR3 DNA reads TGTGCCAGCAGCGTACAGACAGGGGGTCAAGAGACCCAGTACTTC. It is translated as CASSVQTGGQETQYF.

This clonotype was detected a few times. The chain combines TRBV7-9 with TRBJ1-1, with D tentatively TRBD1 (5 bases). V shed 5 bases and J shed 7 bases, with 17 bases lying between them. This CDR3 has 14 amino acids. Germline CDR1 and CDR2: SEHNR and FQNEAQ (reference sequence). The CDR3 bases are TGTGCCAGCAGCGTGCAAGGGACCGACGGTGAAGCTTTCTTT. Translation gives CASSVQGTDGEAFF.

This chain links TRBV9 with TRBJ2-1, with 9 bases that match TRBD1. After removal of 4 bases from V and 8 bases from J, the junction contained 13 bases not matched to a gene. CDR3 length: 16 amino acids. Germline values: CDR1 SGDLS, CDR2 YYNGEE. The CDR3 DNA reads TGTGCCAGCAGCACCTCGGCGGGGACAGGGATTTATGAGCAGTTCTTC. Translating it yields CASSTSAGTGIYEQFF.

This clonotype occurred many times. The chain combines TRBV5-1 with TRBJ2-3; weak D call: TRBD1 (5 bases). The length of the CDR3 is 15 residues. Germline CDR1 and CDR2: SGHRS and YFSETQ. V was shortened by 5 bases and J by 0 bases, with 13 bases between the two germline ends. This CDR3 is CASRIQGGSTDTQYF. CDR3 sequence (DNA): TGCGCCAGCAGGATCCAGGGTGGTAGCACAGATACGCAGTATTTT.

This chain links TRBV5-6 with TRBJ1-2, with a weak D call TRBD1 (5 bases). With 2 bases removed from V and 6 bases from J, the gap between germline ends came to 8 bases. Germline CDR1 is SGHDT and CDR2 is YYEEEE. The CDR3 has 12 amino acids. This CDR3 is CASSFRANGYTF. Written as DNA, the CDR3 is TGTGCCAGCAGCTTCAGGGCAAATGGCTACACCTTC. The full variable domain, completed using reference TRBV5-6 and TRBJ1-2, is DAGVTQSPTHLIKTRGQQVTLRCSPKSGHDTVSWYQQALGQGPQFIFQYYEEEERQRGNFPDRFSGHQFPNYSSELNVNALLLGDSALYLCASSFRANGYTFGSGTRLTVV.

The chain has TRBV4-1 and TRBJ2-7; TRBD1 aligns across 8 bases. This CDR3 has 15 residues. V lost 1 base and J lost 3; bases outside the gene matches: 5. From germline, CDR1 is MGHRA and CDR2 YSYEKL. CDR3 in DNA: TGCGCCAGCAGCCAAGTGGACAGGGATGGCTACGAGCAGTACTTC. Translated: CASSQVDRDGYEQYF.

The chain combines TRBV6-5 with TRBJ2-7, with TRBD1 matching 9 bases. The V gene's germline CDR1 is MNHEY and CDR2 SVGAGI. The V and J ends lost 1 base and 7 bases, in that order; junction bases with no gene match: 11. The CDR3 spans 16 residues. The CDR3 sequence: CASSYFSGTGIREQYF. CDR3 DNA: TGTGCCAGCAGTTACTTTTCCGGGACAGGGATTCGTGAGCAGTACTTC.

This clonotype has more than one count but fewer than ten. The chain carries TRBV7-2 and TRBJ1-1; 8 bases agree with TRBD1. The CDR3 has 13 amino acids. V trimming: 1 base; J trimming: 6 bases; junction bases outside the gene matches: 1. Germline assignment: CDR1 SGHTA and CDR2 FQGNSA. CDR3 nucleotide sequence: TGTGCCAGCAGCTTAGAACAGGGGGCTGAAGCTTTCTTT. The encoded protein is CASSLEQGAEAFF.